The source of this T cell receptor beta chain is a study of identical twins. This clonotype appeared many times. CDR1 SQVTM and CDR2 ANQGSEA come from the germline V gene. The CDR3 has 14 residues. V gave up 4 bases and J gave up 3 bases; unmatched junction bases: 8. TCRdb itself ran the 5' RACE reads through MiXCR, one entry per CDR3 protein. This table has 550,000 to 700,000 distinct CDR3 sequences, about 20% appearing once. These data also featured in a second study, about T cells expressing NK-cell markers.

V and J are TRBV29-1 and TRBJ1-1; 7 bases line up with TRBD1. The sequencing sample was made of PBMCs. This clonotype originated in a woman under 30 in good health. The CDR3 DNA reads TGCAGCGTTGGGCGGCAGGGGGGGGACACTGAAGCTTTCTTT. Translating gives CSVGRQGGDTEAFF. Filled out from reference TRBV29-1 and TRBJ1-1, the complete variable domain reads SAVISQKPSRDICQRGTSLTIQCQVDSQVTMMFWYRQQPGQSLTLIATANQGSEATYESGFVIDKFPISRPNLTFSTLTVSNMSPEDSSIYLCSVGRQGGDTEAFFGQGTRLTVV.